The following is a T cell receptor (beta chain) sequence with its context. Only in-frame clones appear in the TCRdb table, and some are missing; sequencing was by immunoSEQ multiplex PCR. In the table there are fewer than 400,000 clones, 80% to 90% of which are singletons. The ends lost 4 bases at V and 6 bases at J; junction bases unmatched: 6. CDR1 and CDR2 from the germline V gene are SGHRS and YFSETQ. The CDR3 totals 15 residues. The data are from a study of blood T cell repertoires in COVID-19. Study background: T cells, B-cell-depleted T cells, or PBMCs supplied cDNA or gDNA.

Grouping used clinical history reported by participants in a survey and questionnaire. All recovered Cohort 3 donors got two negative PCRs, got clearance, or saw symptom resolution. This chain connects TRBV5-1 to TRBJ2-7; 14 bases are shared with TRBD2. Sequencing was performed on PBMCs or T cells enriched from blood (not recorded which). This receptor was taken from a man aged 25 to 40 who had recovered from COVID-19. Here the CDR3 DNA reads TGCGCCAGCAGCCCGACTAGCGGGGGGGCGGTCGAGCAGTACTTC. Translation gives CASSPTSGGAVEQYF.